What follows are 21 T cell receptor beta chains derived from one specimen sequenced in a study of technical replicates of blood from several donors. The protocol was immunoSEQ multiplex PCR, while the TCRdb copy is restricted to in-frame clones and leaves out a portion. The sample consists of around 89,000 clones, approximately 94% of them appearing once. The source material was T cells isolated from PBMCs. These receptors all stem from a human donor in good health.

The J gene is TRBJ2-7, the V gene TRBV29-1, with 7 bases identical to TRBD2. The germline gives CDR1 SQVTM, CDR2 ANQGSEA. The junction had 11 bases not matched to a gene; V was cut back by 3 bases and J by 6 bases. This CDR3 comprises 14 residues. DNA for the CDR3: TGCAGCGTTGAGATCTCAGCGGGACGCCGCGAGCAGTACTTC. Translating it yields CSVEISAGRREQYF.

The CDR3 DNA is TGTGCCAGCTCACAAGGGACAGGGTTAAGCCACGAGCAGTACTTC. This translates into CASSQGTGLSHEQYF. The V and J genes are TRBV18 and TRBJ2-7; TRBD1 matches at 9 bases. Per the germline V gene, CDR1 is KGHSH and CDR2 is LQKENI. Trimming cost V 4 bases and J 5 bases; bases outside gene matches: 9. CDR3 length: 15 residues.

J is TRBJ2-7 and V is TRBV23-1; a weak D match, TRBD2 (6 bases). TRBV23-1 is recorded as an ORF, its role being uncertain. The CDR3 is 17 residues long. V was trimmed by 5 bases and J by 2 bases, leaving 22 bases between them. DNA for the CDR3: TGCGCCAGCAGTTTGGGGTTAAGTGGCGGGACCCCCTACGAGCAGTACTTC. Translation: CASSLGLSGGTPYEQYF.

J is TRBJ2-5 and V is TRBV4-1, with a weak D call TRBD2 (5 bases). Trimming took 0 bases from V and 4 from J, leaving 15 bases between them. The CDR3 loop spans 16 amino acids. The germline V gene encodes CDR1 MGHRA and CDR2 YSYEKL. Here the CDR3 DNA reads TGCGCCAGCAGCCAAGAAAGGACTCCAATGGGAGAGACCCAGTACTTC. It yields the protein CASSQERTPMGETQYF.

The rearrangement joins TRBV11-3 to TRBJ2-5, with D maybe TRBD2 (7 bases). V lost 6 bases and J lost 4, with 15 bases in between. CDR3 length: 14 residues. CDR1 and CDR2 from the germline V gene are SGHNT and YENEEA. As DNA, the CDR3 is TGTGCCAGCAGGGAAGGGGGGGCCCGAGAGACCCAGTACTTC. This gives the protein CASREGGARETQYF.

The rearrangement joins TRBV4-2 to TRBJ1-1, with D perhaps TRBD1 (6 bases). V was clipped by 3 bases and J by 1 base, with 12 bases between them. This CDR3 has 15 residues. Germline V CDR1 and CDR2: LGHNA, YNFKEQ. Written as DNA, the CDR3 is TGTGCCAGCAGCCATACCGGGACAAAGAACACTGAAGCTTTCTTT. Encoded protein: CASSHTGTKNTEAFF.

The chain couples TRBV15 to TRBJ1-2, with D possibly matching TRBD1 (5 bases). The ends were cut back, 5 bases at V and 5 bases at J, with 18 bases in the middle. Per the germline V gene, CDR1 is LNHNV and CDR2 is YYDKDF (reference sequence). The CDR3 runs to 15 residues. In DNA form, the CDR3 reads TGTGCCACCAGCCAGACTCCGGACATCTTTTATGGCTACACCTTC. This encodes CATSQTPDIFYGYTF.

The CDR3 sequence: CASSPLLAGAGNEQFF. The CDR3 coding sequence is TGTGCCAGCAGCCCTCTCTTGGCGGGAGCGGGCAATGAGCAGTTCTTC. The rearrangement joins TRBV7-8 to TRBJ2-1; 7 nucleotides agree with TRBD2. This CDR3 spans 16 amino acids. CDR1 and CDR2 from the germline V gene are SGHVS and FQNEAQ. J lost 6 bases, V lost 5 bases, and 13 bases had no gene match.

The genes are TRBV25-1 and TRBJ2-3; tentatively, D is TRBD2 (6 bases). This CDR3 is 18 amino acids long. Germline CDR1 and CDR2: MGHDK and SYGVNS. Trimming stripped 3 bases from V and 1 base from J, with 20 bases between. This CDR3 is CASSDINLWGLGTDTQYF. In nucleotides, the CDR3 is TGTGCCAGCAGTGATATAAATCTATGGGGACTGGGCACAGATACGCAGTATTTT.

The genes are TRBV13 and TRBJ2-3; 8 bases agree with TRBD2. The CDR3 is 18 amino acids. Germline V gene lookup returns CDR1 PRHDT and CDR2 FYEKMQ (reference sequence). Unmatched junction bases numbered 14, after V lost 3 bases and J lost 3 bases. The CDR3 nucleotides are TGTGCCAGCAGCTTCTTTGAAATTGGGCGGGGGGAAACAGATACGCAGTATTTT. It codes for CASSFFEIGRGETDTQYF.

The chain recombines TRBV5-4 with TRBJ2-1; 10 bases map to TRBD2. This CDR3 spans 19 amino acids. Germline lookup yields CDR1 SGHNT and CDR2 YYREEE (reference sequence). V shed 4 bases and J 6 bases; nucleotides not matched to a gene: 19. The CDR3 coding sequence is TGTGCCAGCAGCCACTTGGTTTGGCTAGCGGGAGCCGCGTCCAATGAGCAGTTCTTC. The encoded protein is CASSHLVWLAGAASNEQFF.

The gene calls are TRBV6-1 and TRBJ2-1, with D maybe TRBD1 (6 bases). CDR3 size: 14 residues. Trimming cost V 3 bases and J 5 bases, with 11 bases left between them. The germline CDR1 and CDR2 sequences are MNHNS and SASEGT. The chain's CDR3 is CASSDSWTDNEQFF. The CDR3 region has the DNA TGTGCCAGCAGTGATTCATGGACAGACAATGAGCAGTTCTTC.

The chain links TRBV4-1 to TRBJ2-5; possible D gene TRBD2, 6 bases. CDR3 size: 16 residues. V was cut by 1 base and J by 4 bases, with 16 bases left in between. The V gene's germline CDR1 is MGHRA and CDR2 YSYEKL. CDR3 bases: TGCGCCAGCAGCCAAGGGAGGGACCCCGGCCGAGAGACCCAGTACTTC. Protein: CASSQGRDPGRETQYF.

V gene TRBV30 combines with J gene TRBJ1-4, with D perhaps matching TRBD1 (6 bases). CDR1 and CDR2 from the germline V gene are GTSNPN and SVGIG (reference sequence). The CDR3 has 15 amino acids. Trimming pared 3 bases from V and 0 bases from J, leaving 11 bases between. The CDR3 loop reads CAWRTGATTNEKLFF. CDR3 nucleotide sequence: TGTGCCTGGAGGACAGGAGCTACAACTAATGAAAAACTGTTTTTT.

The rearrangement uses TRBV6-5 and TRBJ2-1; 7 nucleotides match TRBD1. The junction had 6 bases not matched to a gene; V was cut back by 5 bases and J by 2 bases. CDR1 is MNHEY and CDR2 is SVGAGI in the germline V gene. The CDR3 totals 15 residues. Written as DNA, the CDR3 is TGTGCCAGCAGTCCAGGACAGGCCACCTACAATGAGCAGTTCTTC. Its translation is CASSPGQATYNEQFF.

The CDR3 DNA is TGTGCCAGTAGGACAATACAGGGACGCAATCAGCCCCAGCATTTT. This sequence encodes CASRTIQGRNQPQHF. The V and J genes are TRBV19 and TRBJ1-5; tentative D call: TRBD1 (6 bases). Trimming shortened V by 6 bases and J by 2 bases, and 14 bases separated the two germline ends. This CDR3 comprises 15 residues. Germline lookup yields CDR1 LNHDA and CDR2 SQIVND (reference sequence).

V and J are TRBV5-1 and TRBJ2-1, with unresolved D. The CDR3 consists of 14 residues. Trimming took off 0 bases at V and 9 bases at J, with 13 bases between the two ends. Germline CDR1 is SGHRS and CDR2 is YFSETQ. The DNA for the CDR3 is TGCGCCAGCAGCTTGGCCGAACTGAACGGTGAGCAGTTCTTC. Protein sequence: CASSLAELNGEQFF.

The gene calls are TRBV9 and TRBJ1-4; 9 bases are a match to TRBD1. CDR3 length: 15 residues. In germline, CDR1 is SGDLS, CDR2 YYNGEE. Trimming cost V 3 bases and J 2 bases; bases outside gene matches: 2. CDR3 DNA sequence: TGTGCCAGCAGCGGAACAGGGGGCACTAATGAAAAACTGTTTTTT. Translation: CASSGTGGTNEKLFF.

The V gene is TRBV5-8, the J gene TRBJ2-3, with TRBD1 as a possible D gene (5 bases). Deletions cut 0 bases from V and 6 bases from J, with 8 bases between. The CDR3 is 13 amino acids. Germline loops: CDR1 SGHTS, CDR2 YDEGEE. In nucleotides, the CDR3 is TGTGCCAGCAGCTTGGGGGGCTCGGATACGCAGTATTTT. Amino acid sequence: CASSLGGSDTQYF. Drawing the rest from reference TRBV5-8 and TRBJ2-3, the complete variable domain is EAGVTQSPTHLIKTRGQQATLRCSPISGHTSVYWYQQALGLGLQFLLWYDEGEERNRGNFPPRFSGRQFPNYSSELNVNALELEDSALYLCASSLGGSDTQYFGPGTRLTVL.

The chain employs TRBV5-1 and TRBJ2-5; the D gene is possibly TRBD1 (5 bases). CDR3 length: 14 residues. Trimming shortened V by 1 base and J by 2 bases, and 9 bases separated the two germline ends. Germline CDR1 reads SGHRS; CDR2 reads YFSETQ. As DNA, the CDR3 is TGCGCCAGCAGCTTGTTTGGGGCTCAAGAGACCCAGTACTTC. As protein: CASSLFGAQETQYF. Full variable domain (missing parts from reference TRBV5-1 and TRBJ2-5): KAGVTQTPRYLIKTRGQQVTLSCSPISGHRSVSWYQQTPGQGLQFLFEYFSETQRNKGNFPGRFSGRQFSNSRSEMNVSTLELGDSALYLCASSLFGAQETQYFGPGTRLLVL.

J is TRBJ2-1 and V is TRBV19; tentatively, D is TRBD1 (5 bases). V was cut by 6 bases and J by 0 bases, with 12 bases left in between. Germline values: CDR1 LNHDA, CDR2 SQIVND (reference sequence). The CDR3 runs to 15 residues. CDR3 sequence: CASRGAESSYNEQFF. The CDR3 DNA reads TGTGCCAGTAGAGGGGCGGAGAGCTCCTACAATGAGCAGTTCTTC.